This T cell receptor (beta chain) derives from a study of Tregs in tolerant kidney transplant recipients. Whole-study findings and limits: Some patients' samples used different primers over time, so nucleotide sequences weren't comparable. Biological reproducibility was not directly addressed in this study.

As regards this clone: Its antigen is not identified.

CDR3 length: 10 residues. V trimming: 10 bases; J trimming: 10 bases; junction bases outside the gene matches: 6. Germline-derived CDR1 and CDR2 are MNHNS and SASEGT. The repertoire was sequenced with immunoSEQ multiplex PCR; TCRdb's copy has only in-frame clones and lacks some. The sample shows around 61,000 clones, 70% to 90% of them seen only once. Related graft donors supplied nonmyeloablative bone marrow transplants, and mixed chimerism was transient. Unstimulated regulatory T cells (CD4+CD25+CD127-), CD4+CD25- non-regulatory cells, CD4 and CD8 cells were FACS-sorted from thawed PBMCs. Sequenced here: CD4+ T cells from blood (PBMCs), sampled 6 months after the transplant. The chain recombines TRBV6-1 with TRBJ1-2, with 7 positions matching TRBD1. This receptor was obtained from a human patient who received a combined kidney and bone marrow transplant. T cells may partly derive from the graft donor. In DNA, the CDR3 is TGTGCCACTCGACAGGGTGACTACACCTTC. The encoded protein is CATRQGDYTF.